These 27 T cell receptor beta chains share one sample of origin, sequenced in a study of T-cell reconstitution after alpha-beta-depleted transplantation in children. A TCRbeta library incorporating unique molecular identifiers was prepared. Each CDR3 protein is one row after TCRdb ran MiXCR on the PCR reads. This table has 450,000 to 550,000 distinct CDR3 sequences, over 9.5% appearing once. The sample here was PBMCs, mostly from graft donor cells, taken 180 days after TCRalphabeta/CD19-depleted stem cell transplant. The receptors were gathered from a female patient aged 2 to 10 who had a stem cell transplant for aplastic anemia, so the T cells may come from the graft donor.

The CDR3 loop is CASSLAGIGTSGRKYEQYF. Here the CDR3 DNA reads TGTGCCAGCAGCTTAGCGGGAATCGGGACTAGCGGGAGGAAGTACGAGCAGTACTTC. J is TRBJ2-7 and V is TRBV7-2; TRBD2 matches 15 bases. The CDR3 extends over 19 amino acids. In germline, CDR1 is SGHTA, CDR2 FQGNSA. V was pared by 0 bases and J by 4 bases, with 10 bases of the junction left unmatched.

In this sample, this clonotype turned up many times. CDR3 residues: CASSYGGQGYEQYF. As DNA, the CDR3 is TGTGCCAGCAGTTACGGGGGACAGGGCTACGAGCAGTACTTC. The chain has TRBV6-5 and TRBJ2-7, with 9 nucleotides matching TRBD1. Germline assignment: CDR1 MNHEY and CDR2 SVGAGI. Trimming took 2 bases from V and 3 from J; bases not matched to a gene: 2. The CDR3 is 14 amino acids.

In this sample, this clonotype turned up a few times. V usage is TRBV7-9 and J usage is TRBJ2-2, with TRBD1 matching over 10 bases. V was clipped by 2 bases and J by 0 bases; unmatched bases: 3. The germline V gene encodes CDR1 SEHNR and CDR2 FQNEAQ (reference sequence). This CDR3 contains 17 residues. The CDR3 is CASSLRQGATNTGELFF. The CDR3 coding sequence is TGTGCCAGCAGCTTAAGACAGGGGGCGACGAACACCGGGGAGCTGTTTTTT.

The table lists this clonotype with many counts. V and J are TRBV6-5 and TRBJ2-7; no firm D call. Germline V lookup: CDR1 MNHEY, CDR2 SVGAGI. The CDR3 totals 16 residues. V was shortened by 0 bases and J by 5 bases, with 17 bases between the two germline ends. The CDR3 coding sequence is TGTGCCAGCAGTTACTCTCCCTGGAGAAATGTTCACGAGCAGTACTTC. Translating it yields CASSYSPWRNVHEQYF.

This chain uses TRBV3-1 with TRBJ2-2; 15 bases align to TRBD2. Germline V gives CDR1 LGHDT, CDR2 YNNKEL (reference sequence). The CDR3 runs to 18 residues. V lost 1 base and J lost 5; bases outside the gene matches: 5. The CDR3 region is CASSQAGGLAGGTGELFF. The CDR3 DNA reads TGTGCCAGCAGCCAAGCAGGGGGACTAGCGGGAGGAACCGGGGAGCTGTTTTTT.

A few counts support this clonotype. The rearrangement links TRBV12-3 or TRBV12-4 to TRBJ1-5, with a weak D call TRBD1 (5 bases). The ends were cut back, 3 bases at V and 2 bases at J, with 14 bases in the middle. The CDR3 runs 16 residues. CDR3 amino acids: CASSFGATGGNQPQHF. CDR3 coding DNA: TGTGCCAGCAGTTTTGGGGCCACGGGAGGCAATCAGCCCCAGCATTTT.

The chain employs TRBV4-1 and TRBJ2-7; possible D gene TRBD2, 5 bases. The CDR3 is made up of 21 amino acids. Germline-derived CDR1 and CDR2 are MGHRA and YSYEKL. Deletions cut 0 bases from V and 3 bases from J, with 30 bases between. CDR3 sequence (DNA): TGCGCCAGCAGCCAAGATCTTGGGTTTGGGAGTTCGGCCTCCGGGCTCTACGAGCAGTACTTC. It encodes CASSQDLGFGSSASGLYEQYF.

This clonotype was observed a handful of times. In DNA form, the CDR3 reads TGCGCCAGCAGCTTGGGCGTGGCCGGGGATAACACTGAAGCTTTCTTT. Its protein product is CASSLGVAGDNTEAFF. The chain employs TRBV5-1 and TRBJ1-1; D gene unclear. The CDR3 loop spans 16 amino acids. The V gene's germline CDR1 is SGHRS and CDR2 YFSETQ. V lost 0 bases and J lost 2, with 14 bases in between.

This clonotype was observed a few times. V is TRBV5-1 and J is TRBJ2-7; D is perhaps TRBD1 (6 bases). V dropped 4 bases and J dropped 4 bases, with 18 bases sitting between them. The CDR3 runs to 15 residues. Germline V gene sequence: CDR1 SGHRS, CDR2 YFSETQ. The CDR3 DNA sequence: TGCGCCAGCAGCAGGGGGACCTCAAGAGATTACGAGCAGTACGTC. This gives the protein CASSRGTSRDYEQYV.

This clonotype was detected only a few times. CDR3 nucleotide sequence: TGTGCCAGCAGTGAGGAGGGACGCGCCTCTGGGGCCAACGTCCTGACTTTC. Protein: CASSEEGRASGANVLTF. This chain links TRBV6-4 with TRBJ2-6; possibly TRBD2 for D (6 bases). V was pared by 3 bases and J by 0 bases, with 12 bases between. This CDR3 is built from 17 residues. Germline V lookup: CDR1 MRHNA, CDR2 SNTAGT.

The chain recombines TRBV7-6 with TRBJ2-5; 8 bases line up with TRBD2. CDR3 length equals 16 residues. V was clipped by 5 bases and J by 1 base; unmatched bases: 9. Germline V CDR1 and CDR2: SGHVS, FNYEAQ. The chain's CDR3 is CASSRIPSGSQETQYF. CDR3 DNA sequence: TGTGCCAGCAGCCGTATCCCTAGCGGGTCCCAAGAGACCCAGTACTTC.

The sample holds a few counts of this clonotype. The chain employs TRBV20-1 and TRBJ2-2, with D perhaps assigned TRBD1 or TRBD2 (5 bases each). Germline CDR1 and CDR2: DFQATT and SNEGSKA (reference sequence). V dropped 4 bases and J dropped 6 bases, with 18 bases sitting between them. The length of the CDR3 is 15 residues. CDR3 DNA: TGCAGTGCTAATACTAGGGGTAGAATCGCCGGGGAGCTGTTTTTT. As protein: CSANTRGRIAGELFF.

The table lists this clonotype with a few counts. Here the CDR3 DNA reads TGTGCCATCAGTGAAAGAGGGAACAAAAACATTCAGTACTTC. Its protein is CAISERGNKNIQYF. The chain uses TRBV10-3 and TRBJ2-4; D is possibly TRBD2 (5 bases). Germline CDR1 and CDR2: ENHRY and SYGVKD. The V gene lost 3 bases and the J gene lost 3 bases, with 9 bases spanning the gap. There are 14 residues in the CDR3.

This chain links TRBV5-1 with TRBJ2-5; TRBD2 matches at 7 bases. Germline CDR1 reads SGHRS; CDR2 reads YFSETQ. V dropped 7 bases and J dropped 5; count of bases not matched to a gene: 17. The CDR3 is made up of 16 amino acids. The CDR3 coding sequence is TGCGCCAGCTGTTTAGACGCGGGAGAAAAAGGGGAGACCCAGTACTTC. Translation gives CASCLDAGEKGETQYF. Using reference TRBV5-1 and TRBJ2-5 for the parts outside the CDR3, the full variable domain is KAGVTQTPRYLIKTRGQQVTLSCSPISGHRSVSWYQQTPGQGLQFLFEYFSETQRNKGNFPGRFSGRQFSNSRSEMNVSTLELGDSALYLCASCLDAGEKGETQYFGPGTRLLVL.

To note about this clonotype: Since no conserved phenylalanine or tryptophan closes the CDR3, a read error is the likely cause. The chain links TRBV5-1 to TRBJ2-3, with 12 nucleotides matching TRBD2. Germline loops: CDR1 SGHRS, CDR2 YFSETQ. CDR3 length: 15 residues. V lost 7 bases and J lost 4; bases outside the gene matches: 7. Here the CDR3 reads CASSRTSGDPDTQYL. The CDR3 DNA is TGCGCCAGCTCGAGGACTAGCGGGGATCCAGATACGCAGTATTTG.

This sequence joins TRBV6-2 or TRBV6-3 and TRBJ2-7; TRBD2 might be the D (6 bases). V was clipped by 6 bases and J by 0 bases, with 9 bases between them. There are 13 residues in the CDR3. The V gene's germline CDR1 is MNHEY and CDR2 SVGEGT. The CDR3 DNA reads as TGTGCCAGCAGCCCTAGCGACTCCTACGAGCAGTACGTC. It encodes CASSPSDSYEQYV.

Only a few counts were recorded for this clonotype. This rearrangement joins TRBV12-3 or TRBV12-4 to TRBJ2-1, with D unclear. With 5 bases removed from V and 1 base from J, the gap between germline ends came to 15 bases. This CDR3 is built from 16 residues. DNA of the CDR3: TGTGCCAGCAGTGCCACGGCGCGGCTATCCTACAATGAGCAGTTCTTC. Its protein product is CASSATARLSYNEQFF.

The chain recombines TRBV3-1 with TRBJ2-2; D perhaps matches TRBD1 (6 bases). The V gene's germline CDR1 is LGHDT and CDR2 YNNKEL (reference sequence). The V gene lost 6 bases and the J gene lost 5 bases, with 19 bases spanning the gap. CDR3 length: 16 residues. The CDR3 sequence is CASRPVYRDRTGELFF. In DNA, the CDR3 is TGTGCCAGCAGACCCGTCTACAGGGATAGGACCGGGGAGCTGTTTTTT.

There are a few counts of this clonotype. J is TRBJ2-1 and V is TRBV5-1; TRBD1 agrees at 7 bases. Germline loops: CDR1 SGHRS, CDR2 YFSETQ. The CDR3 totals 16 residues. After removal of 4 bases from V and 5 bases from J, the junction contained 12 bases not matched to a gene. The CDR3 DNA reads TGCGCCAGCAGCGTGCCCGACAGGGTCCCACACAATGAGCAGTTCTTC. Protein sequence: CASSVPDRVPHNEQFF.

This clonotype was recorded a few times. The chain's CDR3 is CASSSWTSGRSDTQYF. CDR3 nucleotide sequence: TGTGCCAGCAGTTCCTGGACTAGCGGGAGATCAGATACGCAGTATTTT. The chain is built from TRBV6-5 and TRBJ2-3; 13 bases align to TRBD2. There are 16 residues in the CDR3. Germline V CDR1 and CDR2: MNHEY, SVGAGI. After removal of 4 bases from V and 4 bases from J, the junction contained 5 bases not matched to a gene.

This clonotype was seen at least ten times. The CDR3 region has the DNA TGTGCCAGCAGTTACGGCGGACTAGCCAAAAACATTCAGTACTTC. Translation: CASSYGGLAKNIQYF. V usage is TRBV6-2 or TRBV6-3 and J usage is TRBJ2-4; D possibly corresponds to TRBD2 (5 bases). The CDR3 is 15 residues long. CDR1 is MNHEY, CDR2 SVGEGT, per germline. V was trimmed by 2 bases and J by 0 bases, leaving 8 bases between them.

This chain connects TRBV7-3 to TRBJ2-4; 10 bases agree with TRBD2. V was pared by 2 bases and J by 0 bases, with 7 bases of the junction left unmatched. This CDR3 has 18 amino acids. Germline loops: CDR1 SGHTA, CDR2 FQGTGA. As DNA, the CDR3 is TGTGCCAGCAGCTTATTGCCCGGGACTAGCGCAGCCAAAAACATTCAGTACTTC. Its translation: CASSLLPGTSAAKNIQYF.

The V call is TRBV23-1, the J call TRBJ2-7; 9 bases fit TRBD1. TRBV23-1 is an ORF, and what it does is uncertain. The J segment lost 1 base and the V segment lost 8 bases, leaving 12 bases of the junction unmatched. The CDR3 covers 16 residues. CDR3 loop: CASAQTAGTGSYEQYV. The CDR3 DNA is TGCGCCAGCGCACAGACAGCCGGGACAGGGTCCTACGAGCAGTACGTC.

Ten or more counts support this clonotype. The CDR3 reads CASSLVVEQFF. For the CDR3, the DNA is TGTGCCAGCAGCCTAGTGGTTGAGCAGTTCTTC. The V gene is TRBV7-2, the J gene TRBJ2-1, with D hard to call. From germline, CDR1 is SGHTA and CDR2 FQGNSA. The CDR3 contains 11 residues. The germline V and J ends were trimmed by 5 bases and 9 bases, with 8 bases remaining between them. Full variable domain (outside the CDR3, taken from reference TRBV7-2 and TRBJ2-1): GAGVSQSPSNKVTEKGKDVELRCDPISGHTALYWYRQSLGQGLEFLIYFQGNSAPDKSGLPSDRFSAERTGGSVSTLTIQRTQQEDSAVYLCASSLVVEQFFGPGTRLTVL.

This clonotype was seen a handful of times. The chain has TRBV12-5 and TRBJ2-1; possible D gene TRBD2, 5 bases. The CDR3 length is 13 residues. V lost 4 bases and J 8 bases, leaving 12 bases between the germline ends. Germline values: CDR1 LGHNT, CDR2 FRNRAP. CDR3 in DNA: TGTGCTAGTGGTTCCCCTGCGGGCGATGAGCAGTTCTTC. Translated: CASGSPAGDEQFF.

This clonotype was counted at least ten times. The rearrangement joins TRBV7-8 to TRBJ1-1; possibly TRBD1 for D (6 bases). This CDR3 contains 14 residues. V dropped 1 base and J dropped 8 bases, with 14 bases sitting between them. The germline gives CDR1 SGHVS, CDR2 FQNEAQ. CDR3 in amino acids: CASSLVGGQGEAFF. In DNA, the CDR3 is TGTGCCAGCAGCTTAGTGGGGGGGCAAGGGGAAGCTTTCTTT. Full variable domain (remainder filled in from reference TRBV7-8 and TRBJ1-1): GAGVSQSPRYKVAKRGQDVALRCDPISGHVSLFWYQQALGQGPEFLTYFQNEAQLDKSGLPSDRFFAERPEGSVSTLKIQRTQQEDSAVYLCASSLVGGQGEAFFGQGTRLTVV.

This chain uses TRBV12-3 or TRBV12-4 with TRBJ2-2; D is unresolved. V was pared by 8 bases and J by 7 bases, with 11 bases between. There are 12 residues in the CDR3. In DNA form, the CDR3 reads TGTGCCAGCGGACCGAGTGACGGGGAGCTGTTTTTT. Protein product: CASGPSDGELFF.